The TCR beta chain under discussion was sequenced for a study of blood T cell repertoires in COVID-19. Study background: Whether acute or convalescent, the COVID-19 samples came from the United States, Italy and Spain. The analysed material was cDNA or gDNA that came from T cells, B-cell-depleted T cells, or PBMCs.

Authors' data handling: Amplification of reference gene primers provided the estimated nucleated cell counts. Using immunoSEQ multiplex PCR, the repertoire was profiled, and TCRdb retains in-frame clones only, with some absent. Clonal size and the V and J genes are those of that table, whereas D and trimming came from the DNA. The profile shows under 400,000 clones, about 89% of them singletons. The Seattle patients, enrolled during active infection, were followed longitudinally. The V and J ends lost 7 bases and 3 bases, in that order; junction bases with no gene match: 6. The CDR3 extends over 14 amino acids. CDR1 is MDHEN, CDR2 SYDVKM, per germline.

This TCR derives from a woman aged 25-40 years with COVID-19, enrolled during active disease. The V call is TRBV28, the J call TRBJ2-7; 10 bases agree with TRBD2. Sequencing was carried out using peripheral blood. CDR3 amino acids: CASNQLAGNYEQYF. The CDR3 nucleotides read TGTGCCAGCAATCAACTAGCGGGAAACTACGAGCAGTACTTC.